The clone carrying this T cell receptor beta chain came up many times. These data belong to a study of CD8 T cells in ankylosing spondylitis. CDR1 and CDR2 from the germline V gene are SEHNR and FQNEAQ (reference sequence). The CDR3 is 12 residues long. V gave up 8 bases and J gave up 4 bases; unmatched junction bases: 4. MiXCR, applied by TCRdb to the 5' RACE reads, yields one record per CDR3 protein. The sample lists 150,000 or so distinct CDR3 sequences, under 35% seen once, with 6% in the top ten. The material sequenced was synovial fluid, either unsorted or a sorted T cell fraction (not recorded which). The chain has TRBV7-9 and TRBJ2-5; 7 nucleotides align to TRBD2. The clonotype was recovered from a male donor with ankylosing spondylitis. CDR3 sequence reads: CASGRAGETQYF. The CDR3 nucleotides are TGTGCCAGCGGGAGGGCCGGAGAGACCCAGTACTTC.